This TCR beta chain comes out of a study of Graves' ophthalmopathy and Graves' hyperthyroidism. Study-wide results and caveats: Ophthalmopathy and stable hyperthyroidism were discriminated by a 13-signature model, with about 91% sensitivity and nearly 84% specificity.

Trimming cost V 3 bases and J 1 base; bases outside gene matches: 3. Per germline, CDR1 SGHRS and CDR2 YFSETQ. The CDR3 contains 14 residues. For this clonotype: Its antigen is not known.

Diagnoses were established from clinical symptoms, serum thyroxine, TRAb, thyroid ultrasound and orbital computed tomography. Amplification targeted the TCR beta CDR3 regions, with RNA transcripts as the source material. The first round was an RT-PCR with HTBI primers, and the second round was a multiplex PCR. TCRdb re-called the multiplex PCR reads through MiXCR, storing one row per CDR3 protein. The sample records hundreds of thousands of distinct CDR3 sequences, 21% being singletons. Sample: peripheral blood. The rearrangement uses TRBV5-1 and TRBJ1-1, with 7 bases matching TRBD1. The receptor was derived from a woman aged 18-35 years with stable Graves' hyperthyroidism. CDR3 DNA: TGCGCCAGCAGCTGGGACAGTACGAACACTGAAGCTTTCTTT. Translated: CASSWDSTNTEAFF. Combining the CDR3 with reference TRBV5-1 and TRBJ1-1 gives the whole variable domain KAGVTQTPRYLIKTRGQQVTLSCSPISGHRSVSWYQQTPGQGLQFLFEYFSETQRNKGNFPGRFSGRQFSNSRSEMNVSTLELGDSALYLCASSWDSTNTEAFFGQGTRLTVV.